This entry is about one T cell receptor (beta chain). Its matching antigen is unknown. This specimen comes from a study of lymphopenia after photon versus proton radiotherapy. General study points: Post-nadir diversity loss with photons came from oligoclonal expansion, particularly CD8+ Temra cells. Only patients who died were analyzed for survival; proton advantage is unproven. Post-nadir TCR diversity decline inversely tracked overall survival among those who died.

Method: immunoSEQ multiplex PCR; TCRdb's copy keeps in-frame clones and lacks some. The table has 65,000 or so clones, approximately 90% seen once. V lost 0 bases, J lost 1 base, and 9 bases lay in between. The CDR3 extends over 15 amino acids. Germline CDR1 reads SGDLS; CDR2 reads YYNGEE. The source was peripheral blood, collected from a patient treated with proton-based radiotherapy. The sequence was obtained from an elderly man with esophageal cancer. This sequence joins TRBV9 and TRBJ2-3; TRBD2 might be the D (5 bases). The DNA for the CDR3 is TGTGCCAGCAGCGTAGAGCTAGCCCGCACAGATACGCAGTATTTT. Residues: CASSVELARTDTQYF.